This TCR beta chain was obtained from a study of cytomegalovirus exposure and HLA in healthy donors. Study-level points and caveats: Immune exposure information comprised only CMV serostatus. Further analysis, carried out later, found HLA-associated TCR beta chains more clonally expanded than equally common other chains.

Primers included in the PCR were 60 Vbeta and 13 Jbeta primers. The method was immunoSEQ multiplex PCR; TCRdb's version includes in-frame clones alone and lacks a portion of them. The data show around 220,000 clones, about 74% seen once. When sampled, the donors appeared nominally healthy, though they likely had unrecorded immune exposures. For this clone: As yet, its antigen is unknown.

This TCR was recovered from a woman under 40 in good health and CMV-seronegative. The sequenced sample was PBMCs.

The CDR3 region has the DNA TGTGCCAGCAGCCCATACCCCGGGACTAGCGGGGTGTCCACAGATACGCAGTATTTT. It codes for CASSPYPGTSGVSTDTQYF. The chain links TRBV11-3 to TRBJ2-3; TRBD2 aligns across 13 bases. There are 19 residues in the CDR3. J gave up 2 bases and V 5 bases, and 13 bases lay outside the gene matches. Looked up from germline, CDR1 is SGHNT and CDR2 is YENEEA. Combining the CDR3 with reference TRBV11-3 and TRBJ2-3 gives the whole variable domain EAGVVQSPRYKIIEKKQPVAFWCNPISGHNTLYWYLQNLGQGPELLIRYENEEAVDDSQLPKDRFSAERLKGVDSTLKIQPAELGDSAVYLCASSPYPGTSGVSTDTQYFGPGTRLTVL.